The 11 T cell receptor beta chains given below trace back to one sample, sequenced in a study of cytomegalovirus exposure and HLA in healthy donors. Both 60 Vbeta primers and 13 Jbeta primers went into the PCR. Sequencing was performed with immunoSEQ multiplex PCR; in TCRdb, only in-frame clones are kept and a portion is missing. The repertoire holds some 120,000 clones, with approximately 79% as singletons. Sequencing input: PBMCs. The receptors derive from a man aged 25-40 years in good health and CMV-seronegative.

The chain recombines TRBV5-6 with TRBJ2-3; TRBD2 agrees at 7 bases. This CDR3 contains 14 residues. CDR1 SGHDT and CDR2 YYEEEE come from the germline V gene. With 7 bases clipped from V and 1 base from J, the junction kept 6 bases outside the gene matches. This CDR3 is CASEAGWGTDTQYF. The CDR3 DNA follows: TGTGCCAGCGAAGCGGGGTGGGGCACAGATACGCAGTATTTT.

This clone was picked up a small number of times. The gene calls are TRBV9 and TRBJ1-6, with D unresolved. CDR1 is SGDLS and CDR2 is YYNGEE in the germline V gene. This CDR3 spans 14 amino acids. Trimming left V 4 bases short and J 15 bases short, with 20 bases between. For the CDR3, the DNA is TGTGCCAGCAGCCCCAGGACGGGTACGGGAAGCCTCCACTTT. This gives the protein CASSPRTGTGSLHF.

The chain has TRBV19 and TRBJ1-2; TRBD1 agrees at 7 bases. The CDR3 contains 14 residues. The V gene's germline CDR1 is LNHDA and CDR2 SQIVND (reference sequence). V was pared by 4 bases and J by 5 bases, with 7 bases of the junction left unmatched. The CDR3 region has the DNA TGTGCCAGTAGTAGAAATGACAGGGCTTATGGCTACACCTTC. Protein sequence: CASSRNDRAYGYTF.

The chain employs TRBV28 and TRBJ1-2, with D tentatively TRBD1 (6 bases). V dropped 4 bases and J dropped 7 bases, with 10 bases sitting between them. This CDR3 comprises 12 residues. Germline V lookup: CDR1 MDHEN, CDR2 SYDVKM. The chain's CDR3 is CASSSGAFGYTF. In nucleotides, the CDR3 is TGTGCCAGCAGTTCAGGGGCGTTTGGCTACACCTTC.

This chain connects TRBV4-3 to TRBJ1-4, with 7 bases fitting TRBD1. The CDR3 sequence is 15 residues long. From germline, CDR1 is LGHNA and CDR2 YSLEER. Trimming at V came to 5 bases and at J to 4 bases, leaving 7 bases not matched to a gene. As DNA, the CDR3 is TGCGCCAGCAGCGTCCACAGGGGCTTTAATGAAAAACTGTTTTTT. Its protein is CASSVHRGFNEKLFF.

The rearrangement links TRBV5-4 to TRBJ2-5, with 13 bases that match TRBD2. Germline trimming cut 4 bases from V and 5 bases from J; bases unmatched to any gene: 5. The germline V gene encodes CDR1 SGHNT and CDR2 YYREEE (reference sequence). The CDR3 is 15 amino acids. The CDR3: CASSETSGGLETQYF. The CDR3 coding sequence is TGTGCCAGCAGCGAGACTAGCGGGGGGTTGGAGACCCAGTACTTC.

This clone was found once. The chain carries TRBV30 and TRBJ1-5, with TRBD1 matching 11 bases. The CDR3 runs to 13 residues. V was clipped by 4 bases and J by 8 bases; unmatched bases: 4. Germline CDR1 reads GTSNPN; CDR2 reads SVGIG (reference sequence). CDR3 bases: TGTGCCTGGACGGACAGGGGGCGGGAGCCCCAGCATTTT. This gives the protein CAWTDRGREPQHF.

This clone has just one count. The chain carries TRBV6-5 and TRBJ1-5; D not certain. Germline V gene lookup returns CDR1 MNHEY and CDR2 SVGAGI. CDR3 length: 13 amino acids. V was pared by 4 bases and J by 5 bases, with 9 bases between. The CDR3: CASSFGEDQPQHF. In DNA, the CDR3 is TGTGCCAGCAGTTTCGGGGAGGATCAGCCCCAGCATTTT.

CDR3 sequence: CASSLSGNTGNTIYF. In DNA, the CDR3 is TGCGCCAGCAGCTTGTCAGGGAACACTGGAAACACCATATATTTT. The J gene is TRBJ1-3, the V gene TRBV5-1; D possibly corresponds to TRBD1 (5 bases). Germline CDR1 SGHRS, CDR2 YFSETQ. Trimming removed 1 base from V and 2 bases from J, with 10 bases in between. The CDR3 sequence is 15 residues long.

The rearrangement uses TRBV7-3 and TRBJ2-7; maybe TRBD1 (5 bases). Germline V lookup: CDR1 SGHTA, CDR2 FQGTGA. The CDR3 has 13 amino acids. Trimming shortened V by 5 bases and J by 3 bases, and 11 bases separated the two germline ends. The CDR3 coding sequence is TGTGCCAGCAGCCCGGACATTTACTACGAGCAGTACTTC. Translated: CASSPDIYYEQYF.

The sample holds a few counts of this clone. The gene calls are TRBV9 and TRBJ2-2; D is perhaps TRBD2 (5 bases). Germline V gene data show CDR1 as SGDLS and CDR2 as YYNGEE. Between the trimmed V and J ends, which lost 0 bases and 1 base, there was a span of 7 bases. This CDR3 has 15 amino acids. For the CDR3, the DNA is TGTGCCAGCAGCGTAGCCCGGGGGAACACCGGGGAGCTGTTTTTT. Protein product: CASSVARGNTGELFF.